The 4 T cell receptor beta chains given below trace back to one sample, sequenced in a study of memory CD4+ T cells and cytomegalovirus serostatus. The sort gate was single viable CD3+CD4+CD8-CD45RO+ cells for memory CD4+ T cells. Profiling relied on immunoSEQ multiplex PCR, and the TCRdb table lists in-frame clones only, not all of them. The profile shows about 42,000 clones, just under 80% of them singletons. Sequenced input: memory CD4+ T cells from blood. These receptors were taken from an adult in good health and CMV-seronegative.

This clone was recorded a few times. The V call is TRBV6-6, the J call TRBJ1-1; maybe TRBD1 (5 bases). The germline V and J ends were trimmed by 0 bases and 7 bases, with 9 bases remaining between them. The CDR3 runs 13 residues. CDR1 MNHNY and CDR2 SVGAGI come from the germline V gene (reference sequence). This CDR3 reads CASSYSGEGEAFF. DNA of the CDR3: TGTGCCAGCAGTTACTCAGGGGAGGGTGAAGCTTTCTTT.

The chain carries TRBV19 and TRBJ2-1, with 8 positions matching TRBD2. The CDR3 totals 15 residues. The V segment lost 4 bases and the J segment 0 bases; nucleotides outside the gene matches: 2. Looked up from germline, CDR1 is LNHDA and CDR2 is SQIVND (reference sequence). CDR3 in amino acids: CASSSGTSSYNEQFF. The CDR3 bases are TGTGCCAGTAGTAGCGGGACTAGCTCCTACAATGAGCAGTTCTTC.

This clone appeared a few times. The rearrangement uses TRBV5-6 and TRBJ1-3, with D possibly matching TRBD1 (6 bases). Per the germline V gene, CDR1 is SGHDT and CDR2 is YYEEEE. Trimming left V 0 bases short and J 7 bases short, with 20 bases between. This CDR3 spans 17 amino acids. CDR3 amino acids: CASSLGIQGFSGNTIYF. In DNA form, the CDR3 reads TGTGCCAGCAGCTTGGGAATACAGGGTTTCTCCGGTAACACCATATATTTT.

CDR3 in amino acids: CASSFVAGANNEQFF. The DNA for the CDR3 is TGTGCCAGCAGCTTCGTTGCGGGGGCCAACAATGAGCAGTTCTTC. The chain employs TRBV11-3 and TRBJ2-1, with TRBD2 as a possible D gene (7 bases). The V gene's germline CDR1 is SGHNT and CDR2 YENEEA. The germline V and J ends were trimmed by 3 bases and 5 bases, with 14 bases remaining between them. The CDR3 extends over 15 amino acids.